Only one count was recorded for the clone carrying this T cell receptor beta chain. Its antigen is still unknown. Germline V lookup: CDR1 MDHEN, CDR2 SYDVKM. After removal of 6 bases from V and 5 bases from J, the junction contained 12 bases not matched to a gene. There are 15 residues in the CDR3. These data originate in a study of cytomegalovirus exposure and HLA in healthy donors. Study observations and caveats: Productive rates of about 87% or about 30% were seen for most TCR beta V segments in an earlier analysis. Later on, an analysis showed TCR association rates differing by HLA locus, with DRB1 the most and HLA-C the fewest.

PCR amplification relied on 60 Vbeta primers (plus 13 Jbeta primers). The assay was immunoSEQ multiplex PCR, and TCRdb's table has in-frame clones only and misses some. Of over 100,000 clones in the sample, around 79% were seen once. Healthy individuals who donated bone marrow served as the donors. This sequence joins TRBV28 and TRBJ1-1; TRBD1 matches 7 bases. The sequenced material came from PBMCs. This TCR was recovered from a man aged 60-69 years in good health and CMV-seropositive. CDR3 nucleotides: TGTGCCAGCAGCTCCGAACCAGGGGGATGGACTGAAGCTTTCTTT. It yields the protein CASSSEPGGWTEAFF.